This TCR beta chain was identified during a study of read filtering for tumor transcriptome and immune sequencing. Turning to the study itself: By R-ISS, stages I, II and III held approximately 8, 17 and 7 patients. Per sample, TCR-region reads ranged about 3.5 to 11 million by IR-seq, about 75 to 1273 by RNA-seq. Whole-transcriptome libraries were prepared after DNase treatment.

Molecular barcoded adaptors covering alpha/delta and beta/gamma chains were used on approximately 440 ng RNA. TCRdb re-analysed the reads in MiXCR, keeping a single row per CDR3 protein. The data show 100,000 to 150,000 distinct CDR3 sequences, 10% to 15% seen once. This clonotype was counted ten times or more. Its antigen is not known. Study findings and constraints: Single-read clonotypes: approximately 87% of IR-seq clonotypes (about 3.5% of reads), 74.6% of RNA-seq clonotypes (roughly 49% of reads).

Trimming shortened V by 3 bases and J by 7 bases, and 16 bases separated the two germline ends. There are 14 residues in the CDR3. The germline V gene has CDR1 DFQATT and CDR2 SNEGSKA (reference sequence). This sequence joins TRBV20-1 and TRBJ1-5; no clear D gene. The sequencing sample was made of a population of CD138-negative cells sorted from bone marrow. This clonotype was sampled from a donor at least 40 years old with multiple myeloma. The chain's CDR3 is CSASPGRENQPQHF. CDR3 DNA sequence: TGCAGTGCTAGCCCCGGACGGGAGAACCAGCCCCAGCATTTT.